The 10 T cell receptor beta chains below all came from one sample that was sequenced in a study of T cell responses to AZD1222 COVID-19 vaccine. TCRdb's copy holds only in-frame clones and misses some; the assay was immunoSEQ multiplex PCR. The data contain 140,000 to 150,000 clones, 90% to 95% of them singletons. Sequencing was performed on peripheral blood, taken on day 0 of MenACWY control vaccination. These receptors were obtained from an adult in good health.

The chain is built from TRBV6-5 and TRBJ1-1; TRBD1 is a possible D gene (5 bases). The CDR3 extends over 13 amino acids. Trimming removed 7 bases at V and 5 bases at J, with 14 bases between. Germline values: CDR1 MNHEY, CDR2 SVGAGI. This chain's CDR3 is CASTLGGNTEAFF. The DNA for the CDR3 is TGTGCCAGCACCCTCGGGGGTAATACTGAAGCTTTCTTT.

The V gene is TRBV6-5, the J gene TRBJ1-2; TRBD1 matches 7 bases. From germline, CDR1 is MNHEY and CDR2 SVGAGI. The CDR3 is made up of 13 amino acids. V lost 8 bases to trimming and J lost 4 bases; unmatched junction nucleotides: 7. This chain's CDR3 is CASFRQGTYGYTF. CDR3 coding DNA: TGTGCCAGCTTCCGACAGGGAACCTATGGCTACACCTTC.

This rearrangement joins TRBV9 to TRBJ2-7, with TRBD2 identical over 8 bases. This CDR3 spans 16 amino acids. Germline-derived CDR1 and CDR2 are SGDLS and YYNGEE. J lost 2 bases, V lost 2 bases, and 9 bases had no gene match. As DNA, the CDR3 is TGTGCCAGCAGCGTCGGAGGACTAGCCGGAACCTACGAGCAGTACTTC. This encodes CASSVGGLAGTYEQYF.

This clone appeared a single time. The chain couples TRBV5-4 to TRBJ2-3; D not resolved. The V end was cut by 5 bases, the J end by 8 bases, with 24 bases between. Looked up from germline, CDR1 is SGHNT and CDR2 is YYREEE (reference sequence). The CDR3 is 16 amino acids. The CDR3: CASRKVVAGEWGTQYF. CDR3 nucleotides: TGTGCCAGCAGAAAGGTCGTAGCCGGAGAATGGGGTACGCAGTATTTT.

This clone was observed a single time. The V and J genes are TRBV11-2 and TRBJ2-3, with D hard to call. The germline gives CDR1 SGHAT, CDR2 FQNNGV. This CDR3 has 15 amino acids. The V and J ends lost 1 base and 7 bases respectively, with 15 bases between them. The CDR3 protein is CASSLGATPKNTQYF. CDR3 coding DNA: TGTGCCAGCAGCTTAGGGGCGACCCCTAAGAATACGCAGTATTTT.

J is TRBJ1-2 and V is TRBV28; 7 bases match TRBD1. The ends lost 7 bases at V and 9 bases at J; junction bases unmatched: 8. Germline loops: CDR1 MDHEN, CDR2 SYDVKM. The CDR3 is 12 amino acids. CDR3 protein: CASKVQGRSYTF. The CDR3, as DNA: TGTGCCAGCAAAGTACAGGGGAGGAGCTACACCTTC.

This clone was recorded once. V and J are TRBV6-5 and TRBJ2-7; D is perhaps TRBD1 (6 bases). This CDR3 comprises 14 residues. V dropped 4 bases and J dropped 11 bases, with 21 bases sitting between them. The V gene's germline CDR1 is MNHEY and CDR2 SVGAGI. For the CDR3, the DNA is TGTGCCAGCAGTTCGCCGGGACATCGCTACGGGAAGTACTTC. Amino acid sequence: CASSSPGHRYGKYF.

The chain links TRBV19 to TRBJ1-5, with D unclear. Germline-derived CDR1 and CDR2 are LNHDA and SQIVND (reference sequence). V lost 5 bases and J 2 bases, leaving 10 bases between the germline ends. CDR3 length: 14 residues. Written as DNA, the CDR3 is TGTGCCAGTAGTCCACAATCAGGCAATCAGCCCCAGCATTTT. This gives the protein CASSPQSGNQPQHF.

This clone has only one observation. This rearrangement joins TRBV28 to TRBJ1-2; D remains unclear. The CDR3 runs to 13 residues. Trimming took off 2 bases at V and 2 bases at J, with 6 bases between the two ends. Per the germline V gene, CDR1 is MDHEN and CDR2 is SYDVKM. Written as DNA, the CDR3 is TGTGCCAGCAGTTTACCGGGGAACTATGGCTACACCTTC. This codes for CASSLPGNYGYTF.

The genes are TRBV19 and TRBJ1-2; no clear D. Trimming removed 0 bases from V and 2 bases from J, with 10 bases in between. This CDR3 spans 15 amino acids. Germline V CDR1 and CDR2: LNHDA, SQIVND (reference sequence). CDR3 loop: CASSIDPGPNYGYTF. The CDR3, as DNA: TGTGCCAGTAGTATAGATCCAGGACCCAACTATGGCTACACCTTC.